A selection of T cell receptor beta chains follows, all from one sample in a study of blood T cell repertoires in COVID-19. This table comes from immunoSEQ multiplex PCR, and its TCRdb copy is limited to in-frame clones, with some not included. The table lists about 27,000 clones, roughly 76% of them singletons. Sequenced sample: peripheral blood. Receptors were obtained from a woman older than 75 with acute or convalescent COVID-19. Each CDR3 is given with its conserved first and last residue. A D gene is named only where the DNA matches it firmly. Clone size is stated in some rows and not others, as once, few, many or a class when expanded.

j_call v_call clone_size d_call cdr3_aa cdr3_nt
TRBJ1-4 TRBV28 once TRBD1 CASSTPGGYEKLFF TGTGCCAGCAGTACCCCAGGGGGATATGAAAAACTGTTTTTT
TRBJ2-1 TRBV7-9 NA TRBD1 CASSSGGTGTSDEQFF TGTGCCAGCAGCTCAGGGGGGACAGGGACTTCCGATGAGCAGTTCTTC
TRBJ2-7 TRBV11-3 NA TRBD2 CASSPNPLLAGGPREQYF TGTGCCAGCAGCCCCAACCCCCTCCTAGCGGGAGGGCCCAGGGAGCAGTACTTC
TRBJ1-1 TRBV2 few NA CASSARVGGNTEAFF TGTGCCAGCAGTGCTCGGGTAGGGGGGAACACTGAAGCTTTCTTT
TRBJ1-2 TRBV27 NA TRBD1 CASSSRTGVGGYTF TGTGCCAGCAGTTCGCGGACAGGGGTAGGTGGCTACACCTTC
TRBJ1-3 TRBV5-4 NA TRBD1 CASSGSGTEPGNTIYF TGTGCCAGCAGCGGTTCCGGGACAGAACCTGGAAACACCATATATTTT
TRBJ2-2 TRBV5-1 once NA CASSLGDRANTGELFF TGCGCCAGCAGCTTGGGTGACAGAGCGAACACCGGGGAGCTGTTTTTT
TRBJ2-3 TRBV10-1 NA TRBD2 CASSDPGTSGAGTDTQYF TGCGCCAGCAGTGATCCCGGGACTAGCGGGGCCGGCACAGATACGCAGTATTTT
TRBJ2-5 TRBV3-1/TRBV3-2 NA TRBD2 CASSQGNSGSTETQYF TGTGCCAGCAGCCAAGGCAATAGCGGGAGTACGGAGACCCAGTACTTC
TRBJ2-7 TRBV21-1 NA NA CASSSLGLAGGQYEQYF TGTGCCAGCAGCTCTCTGGGACTAGCGGGAGGACAGTACGAGCAGTACTTC
TRBJ2-3 TRBV5-1 NA TRBD2 CASSYLGLAARTDTQYF TGCGCCAGCAGTTACCTGGGACTAGCGGCTCGCACAGATACGCAGTATTTT
TRBJ1-2 TRBV6-2/TRBV6-3 NA NA CASSYSEDYGGYTF TGTGCCAGCAGTTACTCGGAGGATTACGGTGGCTACACCTTC
TRBJ1-6 TRBV30 few NA CAWSVTVDNSPLHF TGTGCCTGGAGTGTGACAGTTGATAATTCACCCCTCCACTTT
TRBJ2-5 TRBV6-5 few TRBD1 CASVKQGFGETQYF TGTGCCAGCGTTAAACAGGGGTTCGGAGAGACCCAGTACTTC
TRBJ1-1 TRBV4-2 NA NA CASSQDIYVNTEAFF TGTGCCAGCAGCCAAGATATCTACGTGAACACTGAAGCTTTCTTT
TRBJ1-5 TRBV7-2 NA NA CASSPRGRSPGQPQHF TGTGCCAGCAGCCCGCGGGGTAGGAGCCCAGGTCAGCCCCAGCATTTT
TRBJ1-2 TRBV7-8 NA NA CASSLISGFDGYTF TGTGCCAGCAGCTTAATCTCAGGGTTTGATGGCTACACCTTC